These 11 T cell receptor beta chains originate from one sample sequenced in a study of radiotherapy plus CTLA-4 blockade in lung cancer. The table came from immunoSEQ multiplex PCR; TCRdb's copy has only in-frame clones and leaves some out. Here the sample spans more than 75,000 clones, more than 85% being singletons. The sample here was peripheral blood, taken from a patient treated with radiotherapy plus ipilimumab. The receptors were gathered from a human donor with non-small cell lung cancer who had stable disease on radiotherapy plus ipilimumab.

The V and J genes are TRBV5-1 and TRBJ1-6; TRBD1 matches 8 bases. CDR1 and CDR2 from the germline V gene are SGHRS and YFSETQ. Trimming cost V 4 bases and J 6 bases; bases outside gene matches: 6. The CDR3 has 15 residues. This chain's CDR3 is CASSREGTGNSPLHF. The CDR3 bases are TGCGCCAGCAGCCGCGAGGGGACAGGTAATTCACCCCTCCACTTT.

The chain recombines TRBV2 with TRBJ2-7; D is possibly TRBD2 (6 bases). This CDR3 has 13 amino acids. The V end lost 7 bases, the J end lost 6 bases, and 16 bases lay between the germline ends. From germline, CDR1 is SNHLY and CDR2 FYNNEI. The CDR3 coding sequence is TGTGCCAGCAAGGGGACTGGCGTGGGCGAGCAGTACTTC. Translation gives CASKGTGVGEQYF.

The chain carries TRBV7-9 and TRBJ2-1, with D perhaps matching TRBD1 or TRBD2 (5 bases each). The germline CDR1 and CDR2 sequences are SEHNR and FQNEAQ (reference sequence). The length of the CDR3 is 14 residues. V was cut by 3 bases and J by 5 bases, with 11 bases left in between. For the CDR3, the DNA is TGTGCCAGCAGCTTTTGGGACGAAGACAATGAGCAGTTCTTC. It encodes CASSFWDEDNEQFF.

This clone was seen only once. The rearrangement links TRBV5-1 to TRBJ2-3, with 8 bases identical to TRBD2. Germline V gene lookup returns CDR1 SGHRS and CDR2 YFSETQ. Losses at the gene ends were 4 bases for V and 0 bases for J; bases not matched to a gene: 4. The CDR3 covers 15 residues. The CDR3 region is CASSLSSGSTDTQYF. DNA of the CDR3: TGCGCCAGCAGCCTATCTAGCGGGAGCACAGATACGCAGTATTTT.

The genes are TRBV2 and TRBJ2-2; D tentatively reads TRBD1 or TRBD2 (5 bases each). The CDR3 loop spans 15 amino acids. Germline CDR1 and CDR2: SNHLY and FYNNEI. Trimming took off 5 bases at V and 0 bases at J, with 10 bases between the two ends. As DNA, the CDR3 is TGTGCCAGCAGTACCGGGACGGCGAACACCGGGGAGCTGTTTTTT. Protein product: CASSTGTANTGELFF.

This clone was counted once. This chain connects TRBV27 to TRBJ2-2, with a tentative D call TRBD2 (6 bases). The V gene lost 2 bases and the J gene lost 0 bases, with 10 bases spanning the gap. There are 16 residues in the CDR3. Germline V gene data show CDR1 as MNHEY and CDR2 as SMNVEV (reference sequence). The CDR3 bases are TGTGCCAGCAGTTTAAGGAGGGGCCCGAACACCGGGGAGCTGTTTTTT. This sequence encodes CASSLRRGPNTGELFF.

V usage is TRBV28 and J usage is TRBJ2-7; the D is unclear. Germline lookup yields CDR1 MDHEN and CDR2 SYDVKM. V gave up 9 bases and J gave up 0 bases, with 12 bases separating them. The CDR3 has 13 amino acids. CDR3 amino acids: CARTLPSSYEQYF. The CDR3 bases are TGTGCCAGGACCCTGCCAAGCTCCTACGAGCAGTACTTC.

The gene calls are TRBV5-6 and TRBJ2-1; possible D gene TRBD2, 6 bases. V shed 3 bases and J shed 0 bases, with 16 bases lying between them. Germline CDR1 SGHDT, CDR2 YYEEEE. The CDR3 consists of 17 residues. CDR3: CASSSTGGHSSYNEQFF. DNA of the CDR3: TGTGCCAGCAGCTCTACCGGGGGTCATAGCTCCTACAATGAGCAGTTCTTC.

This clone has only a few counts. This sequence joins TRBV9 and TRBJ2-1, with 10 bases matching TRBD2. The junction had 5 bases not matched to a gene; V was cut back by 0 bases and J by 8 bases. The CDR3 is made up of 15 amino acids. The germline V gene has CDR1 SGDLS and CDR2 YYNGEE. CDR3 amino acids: CASSVDSGRFDEQFF. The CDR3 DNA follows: TGTGCCAGCAGCGTAGATAGCGGGAGGTTCGATGAGCAGTTCTTC.

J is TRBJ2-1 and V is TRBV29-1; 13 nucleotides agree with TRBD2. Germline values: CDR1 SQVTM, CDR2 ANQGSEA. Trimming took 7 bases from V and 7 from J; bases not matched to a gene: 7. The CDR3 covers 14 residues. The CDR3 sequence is CSAPGTSGTNEQFF. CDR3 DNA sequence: TGCAGCGCCCCAGGGACTAGCGGGACAAATGAGCAGTTCTTC.

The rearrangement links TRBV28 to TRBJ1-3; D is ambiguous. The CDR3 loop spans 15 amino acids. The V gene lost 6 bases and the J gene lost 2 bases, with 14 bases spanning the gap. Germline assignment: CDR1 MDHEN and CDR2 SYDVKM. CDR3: CASSIQRLAGNTIYF. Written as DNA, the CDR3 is TGTGCCAGCAGCATCCAGAGATTGGCTGGAAACACCATATATTTT. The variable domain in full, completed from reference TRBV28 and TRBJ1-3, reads DVKVTQSSRYLVKRTGEKVFLECVQDMDHENMFWYRQDPGLGLRLIYFSYDVKMKEKGDIPEGYSVSREKKERFSLILESASTNQTSMYLCASSIQRLAGNTIYFGEGSWLTVV.